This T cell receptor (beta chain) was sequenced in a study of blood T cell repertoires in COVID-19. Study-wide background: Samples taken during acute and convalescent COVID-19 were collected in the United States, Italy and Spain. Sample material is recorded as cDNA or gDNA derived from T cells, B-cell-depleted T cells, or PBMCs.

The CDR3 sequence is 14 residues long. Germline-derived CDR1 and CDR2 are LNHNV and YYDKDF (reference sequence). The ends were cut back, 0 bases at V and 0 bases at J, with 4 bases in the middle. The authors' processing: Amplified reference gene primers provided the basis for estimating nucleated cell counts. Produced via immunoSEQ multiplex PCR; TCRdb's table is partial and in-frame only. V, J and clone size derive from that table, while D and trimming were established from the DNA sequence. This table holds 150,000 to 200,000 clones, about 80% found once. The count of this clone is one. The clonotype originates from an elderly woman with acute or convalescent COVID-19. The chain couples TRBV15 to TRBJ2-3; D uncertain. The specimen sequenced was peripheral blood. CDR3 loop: CATSREGSTDTQYF. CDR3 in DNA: TGTGCCACCAGCAGAGAGGGCAGCACAGATACGCAGTATTTT.